This TCR beta chain emerged from a study of blood T cells in healthy people across ages. Trimming took off 0 bases at V and 5 bases at J, with 13 bases between the two ends. This CDR3 contains 15 residues. Germline V lookup: CDR1 LGHNA, CDR2 YSLEER. This clonotype was detected only a few times. Its antigen is undetermined. Overall study findings and caveats: Expanded clonotype changes were possibly confounded by unknown donor CMV status.

Donor samples were obtained from healthy Caucasian individuals from Russia, aged about 6 to 90. A second 7 to 11 cycle PCR used barcoded and J-beta primers. TCRdb itself ran the 5' RACE reads through MiXCR, one entry per CDR3 protein. The repertoire holds about a million distinct CDR3 sequences, with 30% to 40% as singletons. The rearrangement joins TRBV4-3 to TRBJ1-1, with unresolved D. The TCR comes from a man younger than 30 in good health. Sequenced sample: blood. The CDR3 DNA sequence: TGCGCCAGCAGCCAAGACCCAGGTGGGAGGACTGAAGCTTTCTTT. Translating gives CASSQDPGGRTEAFF.